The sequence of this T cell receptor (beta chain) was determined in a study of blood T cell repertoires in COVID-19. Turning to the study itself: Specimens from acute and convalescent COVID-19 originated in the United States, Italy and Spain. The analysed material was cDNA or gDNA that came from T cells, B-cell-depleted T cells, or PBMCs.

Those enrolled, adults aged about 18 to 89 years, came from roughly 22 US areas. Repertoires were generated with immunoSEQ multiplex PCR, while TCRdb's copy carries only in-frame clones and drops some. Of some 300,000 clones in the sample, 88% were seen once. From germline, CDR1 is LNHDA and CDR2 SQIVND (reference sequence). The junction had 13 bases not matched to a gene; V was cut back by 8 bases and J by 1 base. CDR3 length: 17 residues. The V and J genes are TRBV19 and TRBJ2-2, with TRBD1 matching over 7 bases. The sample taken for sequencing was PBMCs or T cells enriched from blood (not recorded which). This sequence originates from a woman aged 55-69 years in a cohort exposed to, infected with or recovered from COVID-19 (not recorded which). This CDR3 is CASLGGRGTENTGELFF. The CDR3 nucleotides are TGTGCCAGTTTAGGGGGAAGGGGGACAGAGAACACCGGGGAGCTGTTTTTT.